Sequencing of this T cell receptor (beta chain) was carried out in a study of T cell responses to AZD1222 COVID-19 vaccine. Study-level information: The study pooled second doses at about 4 or about 12 weeks.

TCRdb's table, derived via immunoSEQ multiplex PCR, lists solely in-frame clones and lacks some. The sample includes roughly 140,000 clones, 85% to 95% of them seen just once. The sequence came from an adult in good health. The source was peripheral blood, collected on day 0 of AZD1222 vaccination.

The CDR3 DNA sequence: TGTGCCAGTAGTTCCCAGGCTATGGCAGGGAATGAGCAGTTCTTC. Translation: CASSSQAMAGNEQFF. This chain joins TRBV19 and TRBJ2-1; D may be TRBD1 (5 bases). The length of the CDR3 is 15 residues. CDR1 and CDR2 from the germline V gene are LNHDA and SQIVND (reference sequence). With 5 bases removed from V and 7 bases from J, the gap between germline ends came to 18 bases.